This T cell receptor beta chain was found in a study of beta chain features in type 1 diabetes. The CDR3 is 15 amino acids. V was shortened by 3 bases and J by 5 bases, with 14 bases between the two germline ends. Germline values: CDR1 MNHNS, CDR2 SASEGT. Using CD45RO/CCR7/CD25/CD127/CD95/CD27, CD4+ naive, central memory, regulatory and stem cell-like memory cells were sorted. Notes on this clone: Antigen: not known.

Since all of the isolated RNA was reverse transcribed, expressed TCRB transcripts were what got sequenced. Produced via immunoSEQ multiplex PCR; TCRdb's table is partial and in-frame only. The repertoire consists of around 200,000 clones, with roughly an eighth occurring once and the leading ten covering 0.62%. General study findings and limits: Type 1 diabetes patients had TCRB CDR3s that were shorter (moderately but significantly so) in all four CD4+ subsets.

This clonotype was obtained from a woman aged 18 to 35 in good health. The sequencing input was central memory CD4+ T cells from blood. The V gene is TRBV6-1, the J gene TRBJ1-3, with unresolved D. DNA for the CDR3: TGTGCCAGCAGTGAGACACCGTTTACGAGAAACACCATATATTTT. Protein product: CASSETPFTRNTIYF.